This T cell receptor (beta chain) emerged from a study of T cells in Graves' hyperthyroidism and ophthalmopathy. Findings and limits, study-wide: Among clonotypes expanded in thyroid above 0.001, most were also found in blood. A model using 13 V-J features told ophthalmopathy apart from stable hyperthyroidism.

RNA transcripts served as the template for amplifying TCR beta CDR3 regions. The HTBI primer set was used in a first-round RT-PCR of the TCR CDR3. TCRdb reanalysed the multiplex PCR reads using MiXCR and keeps one entry per CDR3 protein. Among approximately 400,000 distinct CDR3 sequences listed, 19% were seen once. Exclusion of patients followed from uncontrolled infection, other autoimmune disease, pregnancy or lactation. Diagnosis rested on symptoms, serum thyroxine and TRAb, thyroid ultrasound, and orbital computed tomography. At least ten counts were recorded for this clonotype. The antigen is not known. The CDR3 loop spans 13 amino acids. The V end lost 6 bases, the J end lost 4 bases, and 12 bases lay between the germline ends.

This clonotype originated in a woman between 18 and 29 years old with Graves' hyperthyroidism. Specimen: blood. V usage is TRBV12-3 or TRBV12-4 and J usage is TRBJ1-2; tentative D call: TRBD1 (6 bases). DNA of the CDR3: TGTGCCAGCAGCCTACAGGGAATCTATGGCTACACCTTC. Protein product: CASSLQGIYGYTF.